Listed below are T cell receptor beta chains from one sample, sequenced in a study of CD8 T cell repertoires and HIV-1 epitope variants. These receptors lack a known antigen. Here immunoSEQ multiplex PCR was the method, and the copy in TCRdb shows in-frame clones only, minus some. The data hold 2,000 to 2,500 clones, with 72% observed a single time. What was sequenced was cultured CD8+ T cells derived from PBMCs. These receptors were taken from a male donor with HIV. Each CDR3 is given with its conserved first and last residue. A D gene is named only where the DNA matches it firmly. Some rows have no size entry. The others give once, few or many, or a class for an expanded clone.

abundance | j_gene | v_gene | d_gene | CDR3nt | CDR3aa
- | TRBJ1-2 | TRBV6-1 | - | TGTGCCAGCAGTGAAGCAGCGGGGGGCTATGGCTACACCTTC | CASSEAAGGYGYTF
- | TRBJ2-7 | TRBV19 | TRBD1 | TGTGCCAGTAGTCCCGGGACAGGCTCCTACGAGCAGTACTTC | CASSPGTGSYEQYF
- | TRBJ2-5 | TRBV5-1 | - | TGCGCCAGCAGCTTGGAGGGGCAGGGGACCCAGTACTTC | CASSLEGQGTQYF
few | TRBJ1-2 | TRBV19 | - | TGTGCCAGTAGTGGGGCAGTCAGCCCCACATACACCTTC | CASSGAVSPTYTF
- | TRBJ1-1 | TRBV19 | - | TGTGCCAGTAGTCAGGGATACAGTCGAAATGGCATGAACACTGAAGCTTTCTTT | CASSQGYSRNGMNTEAFF
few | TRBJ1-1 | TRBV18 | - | TGTGCCAGCTCACCACCTGGACTGGCGGACACTGAAGCTTTCTTT | CASSPPGLADTEAFF
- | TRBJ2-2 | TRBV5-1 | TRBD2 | TGCGCCAGCAACATGGGGGCTAGCGGGGTCCCGAACACCGGGGAGCTGTTTTTT | CASNMGASGVPNTGELFF
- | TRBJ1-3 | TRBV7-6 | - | TGTGCCAGCAGCCCTGCTATAAGCGACAGCGTCGGTGGCACCATATATTTT | CASSPAISDSVGGTIYF
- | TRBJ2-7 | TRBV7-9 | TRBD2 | TGTGCCAGCAGATTAGATGGTCCTAGCGGAGCCCCCTACGAGCAGTACTTC | CASRLDGPSGAPYEQYF
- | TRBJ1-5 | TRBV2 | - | TGTGCCAGCACCTGGACCCTTTCTCAAGAGCCCGGGGCTAATCAGCCCCAGCATTTT | CASTWTLSQEPGANQPQHF
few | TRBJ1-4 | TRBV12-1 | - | TGTGCCAGCAGCTTTGGCGGACCGAACCCAGCAACTAATGAAAAACTGTTTTTT | CASSFGGPNPATNEKLFF
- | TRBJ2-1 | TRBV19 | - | TGTGCCAGTAGTATAGGTGGTAGGAGCTCCTACAATGAGCAGTTCTTC | CASSIGGRSSYNEQFF
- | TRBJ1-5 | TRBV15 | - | TGTGCCACCAGAGATTGGGACAGCAATCAGCCCCAGCATTTT | CATRDWDSNQPQHF
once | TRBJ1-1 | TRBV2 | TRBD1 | TGTGCCAGCAGTGCAGGACGACAGGGGTTCGGGATGAACACTGAAGCTTTCTTT | CASSAGRQGFGMNTEAFF
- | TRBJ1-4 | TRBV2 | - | TGTGCCAGCAGTGAAGCGCTTCAGGGCTGGGATGAAAAACTGTTTTTT | CASSEALQGWDEKLFF
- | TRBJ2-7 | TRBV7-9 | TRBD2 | TGTGCCAGCAGCTCACAAACTAGCGAGCGCTCCTACGAGCAGTACTTC | CASSSQTSERSYEQYF
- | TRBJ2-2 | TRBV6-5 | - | TGTGCCAGCAGTTCGGTCCCCGGGTCGTACGGGGAGCTGTTTTTT | CASSSVPGSYGELFF
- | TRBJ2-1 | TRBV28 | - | TGTGCCAGCAGGATCCAGGGAAATGAGCAGTTCTTC | CASRIQGNEQFF
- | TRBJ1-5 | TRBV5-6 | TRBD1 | TGTGCCAGCAGCTTGACAGGGGTTAGCAATCAGCCCCAGCATTTT | CASSLTGVSNQPQHF
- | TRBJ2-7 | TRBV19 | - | TGTGCCAGTAGTACCACCGACAAGTACGAGCAGTACTTC | CASSTTDKYEQYF
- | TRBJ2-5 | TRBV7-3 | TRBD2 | TGTGCCAGCAGCCCCGGGGGGGGGTCAGGAGAGACCCAGTACTTC | CASSPGGGSGETQYF
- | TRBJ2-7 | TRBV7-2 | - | TGTGCCAGCAGCTTAGGTCGTATTGGGTCAGCCTACGAGCAGTACTTC | CASSLGRIGSAYEQYF
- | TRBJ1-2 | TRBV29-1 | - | TGCAGCGTTGAGGAAGGGCAACGCTATGGCTACACCTTC | CSVEEGQRYGYTF
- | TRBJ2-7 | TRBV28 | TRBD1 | TGTGCCAGCAGTTCCACTCCGGGACAGACCTCCTACGAGCAGTACTTC | CASSSTPGQTSYEQYF
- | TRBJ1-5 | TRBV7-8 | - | TGTGCCAGCAGCTTGTTCGGGTGGGAGGGCCGCAGCAATCAGCCCCAGCATTTT | CASSLFGWEGRSNQPQHF
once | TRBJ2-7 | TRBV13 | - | TGTGCCAGCAGCTTGGGACCGCCGACTGCCTCCTACGAGCAGTACTTC | CASSLGPPTASYEQYF
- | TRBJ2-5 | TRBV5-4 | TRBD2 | TGTGCCAGCAGCCAGCCCGGGACTACCAATGGAGAGACCCAGTACTTC | CASSQPGTTNGETQYF
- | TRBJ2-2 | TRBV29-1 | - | TGCAGCGTTCTCCTACGGGGCAAAGATGGCGGGGAGCTGTTTTTT | CSVLLRGKDGGELFF
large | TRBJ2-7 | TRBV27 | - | TGTGCCAGCAGTTTATCACAGGGAACCCTCTCCTACGAGCAGTACTTC | CASSLSQGTLSYEQYF
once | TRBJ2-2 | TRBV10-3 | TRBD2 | TGTGCCATCAGTGAACTAGCGGGAGTAGGAGGGGAGCTGTTTTTT | CAISELAGVGGELFF
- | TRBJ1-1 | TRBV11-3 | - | TGTGCCAGCAGCTTAGATCAGGGGACGAACACTGAAGCTTTCTTT | CASSLDQGTNTEAFF
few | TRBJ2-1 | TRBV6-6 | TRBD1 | TGTGCCAGCACCCATTCCGGGACAGGGTCCAATGAGCAGTTCTTC | CASTHSGTGSNEQFF
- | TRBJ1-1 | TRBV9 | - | TGTGCCAGCAGTCAGACTATGCAGGAGACAAGTGAAGCTTTCTTT | CASSQTMQETSEAFF
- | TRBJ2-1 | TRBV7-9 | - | TGTGCCAGCAGCCCTCCAGTGGGTAGCATCGATGAGCAGTTCTTC | CASSPPVGSIDEQFF
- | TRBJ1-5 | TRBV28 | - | TGTGCCAGCAGTTTGTCACGGGCTTCTCAGCCCCAGCATTTT | CASSLSRASQPQHF
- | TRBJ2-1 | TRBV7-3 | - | TGTGCCAGCAGCTTCGGGCCGTCCTACAATGAGCAGTTCTTC | CASSFGPSYNEQFF
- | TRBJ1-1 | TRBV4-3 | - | TGCGCCAGCAGCCATGACATTGGGAACACTGAAGCTTTCTTT | CASSHDIGNTEAFF
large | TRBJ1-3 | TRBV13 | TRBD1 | TGTGCCAGCAGCCCTGACAGGGACGGGCGAAACACCATATATTTT | CASSPDRDGRNTIYF
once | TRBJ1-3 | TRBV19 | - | TGTGCCAGTAGTATAGACGGATATGGAAACACCATATATTTT | CASSIDGYGNTIYF
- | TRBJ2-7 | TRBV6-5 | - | TGTGCCAGCAGTTCACAGGCCTACGAGCAGTACTTC | CASSSQAYEQYF
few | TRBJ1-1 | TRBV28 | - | TGTGCCAGCAGTTTATTGGGTAGGACTGAAGCTTTCTTT | CASSLLGRTEAFF
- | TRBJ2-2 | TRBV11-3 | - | TGTGCCAGCAGCTTAGAATCAAGTTCCAAGCTGTTTTTT | CASSLESSSKLFF
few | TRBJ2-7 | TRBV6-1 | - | TGTGCCAGCAGTGATCAGGGAAGCTCCTACGAGCAGTACTTC | CASSDQGSSYEQYF
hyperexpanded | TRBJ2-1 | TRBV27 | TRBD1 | TGTGCCAGCAGTTTATCACAGGGGATATCCTACAATGAGCAGTTCTTC | CASSLSQGISYNEQFF
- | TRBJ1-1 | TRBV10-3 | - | TGTGCCATCAGTGAGGGGTTGAACACTGAAGCTTTCTTT | CAISEGLNTEAFF
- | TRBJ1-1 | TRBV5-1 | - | TGCGCCAGCAGCTTGGGAGGGCGGACTGAAGCTTTCTTT | CASSLGGRTEAFF
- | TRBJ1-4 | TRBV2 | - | TGTGCCAGCACCGAGAGACCCTGGGCAGGGGAAAAACTGTTTTTT | CASTERPWAGEKLFF
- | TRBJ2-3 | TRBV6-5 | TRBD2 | TGTGCCAGCAGTCCTACTAGCGGGAGCACAGATACGCAGTATTTT | CASSPTSGSTDTQYF
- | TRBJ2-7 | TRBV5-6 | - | TGTGCCAGCGGCGGGGGCGGAGCCACCTACGAGCAGTACTTC | CASGGGGATYEQYF
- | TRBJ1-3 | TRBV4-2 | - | TGTGCCAGCAGCCGACAGGCAGGTGCTGGAAACACCATATATTTT | CASSRQAGAGNTIYF
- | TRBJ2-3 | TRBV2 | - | TGTGCCAGCCGAATGGGAGGGGGTTGGACAGATACGCAGTATTTT | CASRMGGGWTDTQYF
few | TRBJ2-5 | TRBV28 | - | TGTGCCAGCAGTTCCGTCGACCGAGACCAAGAGACCCAGTACTTC | CASSSVDRDQETQYF
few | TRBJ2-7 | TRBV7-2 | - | TGTGCCAGCAGCTTATTTTCCACCTACGAGCAGTACTTC | CASSLFSTYEQYF
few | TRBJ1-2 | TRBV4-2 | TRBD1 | TGTGCCAGCAGCCCTAACTCCGGGACAGGATTAGATGGCTACACCTTC | CASSPNSGTGLDGYTF
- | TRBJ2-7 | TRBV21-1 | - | TGTGCCAGCAGCTCCTATGGGGTGGACTGCCATTGCGAGCAGTACTTC | CASSSYGVDCHCEQYF
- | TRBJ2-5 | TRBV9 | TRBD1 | TGTGCCAGCAGCGCAGGACAGGGTACTATACAAGAGACCCAGTACTTC | CASSAGQGTIQETQYF
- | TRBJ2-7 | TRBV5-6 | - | TGTGCCAGCAGCTTGAGGTTTAACTCCTACGAGCAGTACTTC | CASSLRFNSYEQYF